The clone carrying this T cell receptor (beta chain) was counted once. The antigen remains undetermined. As to treatment: around 19 received Ad26.COV2.S at low or high dose, single or two shots; roughly five received placebo; per-sample allocation not given. Sample collection was performed on day 63 after the first vaccine or placebo injection. This sample is drawn from a study of Ad26.COV2.S vaccination and SARS-CoV-2 variants. Findings and limits, study-wide: Using TCR breadth and depth analyses may have led to underestimated total T cell responses.

Sequencing used immunoSEQ multiplex PCR; TCRdb keeps in-frame clones, though not all of them. The repertoire consists of some 420,000 clones, with 88% occurring once and the leading ten covering less than 4%. The V and J ends lost 2 bases and 5 bases respectively, with 24 bases between them. Per germline, CDR1 KGHSH and CDR2 LQKENI. This CDR3 has 18 amino acids. This clonotype was obtained from a person between 18 and 59 years old who received the Ad26.COV2.S COVID-19 vaccine or a placebo. Sequences were derived from peripheral blood, sampled in a trial of Ad26.COV2.S vaccine versus placebo. The chain joins TRBV18 to TRBJ2-5; maybe TRBD1 (8 bases). The CDR3 nucleotides are TGTGCCAGCTCACCAGGCGCGGGGGCAGGGGGCATCTCTGAGACCCAGTACTTC. The encoded protein is CASSPGAGAGGISETQYF. Full variable domain (outside the CDR3, taken from reference TRBV18 and TRBJ2-5): NAGVMQNPRHLVRRRGQEARLRCSPMKGHSHVYWYRQLPEEGLKFMVYLQKENIIDESGMPKERFSAEFPKEGPSILRIQQVVRGDSAAYFCASSPGAGAGGISETQYFGPGTRLLVL.